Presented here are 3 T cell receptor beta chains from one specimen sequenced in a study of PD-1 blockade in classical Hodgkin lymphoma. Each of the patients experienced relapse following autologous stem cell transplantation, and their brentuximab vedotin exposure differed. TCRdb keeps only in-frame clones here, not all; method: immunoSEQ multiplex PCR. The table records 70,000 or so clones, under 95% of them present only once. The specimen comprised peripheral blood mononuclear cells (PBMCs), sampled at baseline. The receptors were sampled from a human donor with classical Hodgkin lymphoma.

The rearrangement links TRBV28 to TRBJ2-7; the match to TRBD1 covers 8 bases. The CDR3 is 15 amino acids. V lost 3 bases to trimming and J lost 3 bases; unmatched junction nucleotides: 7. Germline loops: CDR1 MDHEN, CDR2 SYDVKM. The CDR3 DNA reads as TGTGCCAGCAGTTTCATAGACAGGGGTCACTACGAGCAGTACTTC. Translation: CASSFIDRGHYEQYF.

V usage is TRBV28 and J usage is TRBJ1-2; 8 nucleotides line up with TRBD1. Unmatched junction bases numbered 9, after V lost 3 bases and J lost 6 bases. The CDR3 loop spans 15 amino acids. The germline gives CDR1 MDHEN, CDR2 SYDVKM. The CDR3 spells CASSFLGQGSDGYTF. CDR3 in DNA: TGTGCCAGCAGTTTCCTCGGACAGGGTTCCGATGGCTACACCTTC.

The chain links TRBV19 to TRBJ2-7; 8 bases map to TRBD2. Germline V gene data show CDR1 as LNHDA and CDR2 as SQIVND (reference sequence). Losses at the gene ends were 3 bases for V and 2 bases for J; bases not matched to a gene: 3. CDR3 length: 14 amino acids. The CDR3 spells CASSIAGLAYEQYF. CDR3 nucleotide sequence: TGTGCCAGTAGTATCGCGGGACTAGCCTACGAGCAGTACTTC.